This T cell receptor (beta chain) was sequenced during a study of blood T cell repertoires in COVID-19. This clone has just one count. The assay was immunoSEQ multiplex PCR, and TCRdb's table has in-frame clones only and misses some. This table holds 90,000 to 100,000 clones, under 85% found once. Per the germline V gene, CDR1 is SGHRS and CDR2 is YFSETQ. This CDR3 has 14 residues. The ends lost 0 bases at V and 4 bases at J; junction bases unmatched: 0. This TCR was sampled from a human donor in a cohort sampled during active COVID-19. The sequencing sample was made of peripheral blood. V usage is TRBV5-1 and J usage is TRBJ1-2; 10 nucleotides agree with TRBD1. CDR3 nucleotides: TGCGCCAGCAGCTTGGGACAGGGGGCCTATGGCTACACCTTC. Translated: CASSLGQGAYGYTF.